This TCR beta chain was profiled in a study of molecular identifiers for immune sequencing clone quantification. Broader study findings: The share of molecules held by clones above 20 RNA copies was over 98% in effector cells and under 1% in naive cells. In cases of identical TCR molecules sharing a barcode, highly expanded clone sizes could be underestimated.

Sorting isolated naive CD8 T cells as CD8+CD4-CCR7+CD45RA+ events. V gave up 6 bases and J gave up 6 bases, with 7 bases separating them. Germline V CDR1 and CDR2: DFQATT, SNEGSKA (reference sequence). The CDR3 spans 10 residues. Details on this clonotype: What it binds is not known.

TCRdb reanalysed the PCR reads using MiXCR and keeps one entry per CDR3 protein. This sample has about half a million distinct CDR3 sequences, with about a quarter found just once. The receptor was isolated from a human donor in good health. Some libraries in this study had Jurkat cell RNA spiked in. The sequencing input was naive CD8+ T cells from blood, with Jurkat cell RNA spiked in. Subset here: FACS-sorted CD8+CD4-CCR7+CD45RA+ naive T cells. V and J are TRBV20-1 and TRBJ2-3; D gene uncertain. CDR3 sequence reads: CSATDDTQYF. DNA of the CDR3: TGCAGTGCGACCGACGATACGCAGTATTTT.